The rows below give T cell receptor beta chains drawn from one sample of a study of T cells after yellow fever vaccination. TCRdb re-called the 5' RACE reads with MiXCR, one entry per CDR3 protein. This sample has some 300,000 distinct CDR3 sequences, with approximately 11% found just once. Source: CD4+ T cells sorted from PBMCs, taken 45 days after the yellow fever booster vaccination. The receptors were gathered from a man between 18 and 29 years old who received the YFV17D yellow fever vaccine. Each CDR3 is given with its conserved first and last residue.

V,J,CDR3
TRBV5-1,TRBJ2-3,CASSSLDSGTDTQYF
TRBV4-1,TRBJ2-5,CASSRQTELQETQYF
TRBV29-1,TRBJ1-3,CSALDPNSGNTIYF
TRBV28,TRBJ2-1,CAIRDTTYNEQFF
TRBV18,TRBJ2-5,CASSPRDTRSQETQYF
TRBV5-6,TRBJ1-2,CASSLDLRRGGYTF
TRBV6-2/TRBV6-3,TRBJ2-1,CASSPGTGAFSSYNEQFF
TRBV6-5,TRBJ2-2,CASNLAGGDTGELFF
TRBV7-9,TRBJ2-1,CASSFQGGNEQFF
TRBV28,TRBJ1-1,CASSAPPTYTEAFF
TRBV19,TRBJ2-2,CASPGDTGELFF
TRBV27,TRBJ1-5,CASSLHFISDQPQHF
TRBV20-1,TRBJ2-5,CSAKPGQETQYF
TRBV6-2/TRBV6-3,TRBJ1-1,CASSYDPHNTEAFF
TRBV9,TRBJ2-5,CASSVRDEETQYF
TRBV20-1,TRBJ1-2,CSARPRGYGYTF
TRBV4-2,TRBJ2-5,CASSQRRGASEETQYF
TRBV29-1,TRBJ2-3,CSAERTSGSDTQYF
TRBV6-1,TRBJ1-5,CASSQAPGFNQPQHF
TRBV7-2,TRBJ2-3,CASSPGLGREGTDTQYF
TRBV9,TRBJ2-3,CASSVTSGRTDTQYF
TRBV4-3,TRBJ1-5,CASSQDGQGNQPQHF
TRBV4-2,TRBJ2-7,CASSQGLPGGDYEQYF
TRBV7-6,TRBJ2-1,CASSLPSGVAYNEQFF
TRBV2,TRBJ2-2,CASSTTGELFF
TRBV28,TRBJ1-2,CASSLAGQGSYGYTF
TRBV4-3,TRBJ2-2,CASSPGTSGTGELFF
TRBV12-3/TRBV12-4,TRBJ2-2,CASSFQIGRGAVF
TRBV20-1,TRBJ2-5,CSARTRGETQYF